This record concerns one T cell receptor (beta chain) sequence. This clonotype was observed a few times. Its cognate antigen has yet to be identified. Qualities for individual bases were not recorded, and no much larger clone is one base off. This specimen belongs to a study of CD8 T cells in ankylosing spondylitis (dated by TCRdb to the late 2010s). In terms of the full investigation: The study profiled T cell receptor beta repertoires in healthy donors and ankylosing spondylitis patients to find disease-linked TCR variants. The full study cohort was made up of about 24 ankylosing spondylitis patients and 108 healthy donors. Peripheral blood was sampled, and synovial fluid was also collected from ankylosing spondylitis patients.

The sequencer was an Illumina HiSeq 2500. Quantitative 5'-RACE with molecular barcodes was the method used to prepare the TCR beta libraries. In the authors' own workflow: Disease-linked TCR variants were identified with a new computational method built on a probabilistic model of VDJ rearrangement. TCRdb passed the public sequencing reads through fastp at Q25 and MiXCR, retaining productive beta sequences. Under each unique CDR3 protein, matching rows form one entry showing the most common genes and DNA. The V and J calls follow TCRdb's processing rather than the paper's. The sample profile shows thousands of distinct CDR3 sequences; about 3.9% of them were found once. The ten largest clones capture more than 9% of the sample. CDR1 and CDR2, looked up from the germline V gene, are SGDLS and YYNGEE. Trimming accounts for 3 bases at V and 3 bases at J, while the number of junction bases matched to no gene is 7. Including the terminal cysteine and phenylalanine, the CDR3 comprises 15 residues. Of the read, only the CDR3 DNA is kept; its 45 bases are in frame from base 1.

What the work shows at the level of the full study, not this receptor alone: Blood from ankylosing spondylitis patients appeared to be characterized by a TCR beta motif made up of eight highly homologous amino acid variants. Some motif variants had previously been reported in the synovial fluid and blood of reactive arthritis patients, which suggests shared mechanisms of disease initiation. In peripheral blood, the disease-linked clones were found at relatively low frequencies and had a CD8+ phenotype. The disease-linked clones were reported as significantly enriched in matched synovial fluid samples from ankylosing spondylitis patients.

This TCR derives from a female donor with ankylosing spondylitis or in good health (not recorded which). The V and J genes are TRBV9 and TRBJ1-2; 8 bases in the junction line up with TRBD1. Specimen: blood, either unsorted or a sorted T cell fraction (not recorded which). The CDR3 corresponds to CASSGQGRGDYGYTF. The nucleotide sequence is TGTGCCAGCAGCGGACAGGGGAGGGGCGACTATGGCTACACCTTC.